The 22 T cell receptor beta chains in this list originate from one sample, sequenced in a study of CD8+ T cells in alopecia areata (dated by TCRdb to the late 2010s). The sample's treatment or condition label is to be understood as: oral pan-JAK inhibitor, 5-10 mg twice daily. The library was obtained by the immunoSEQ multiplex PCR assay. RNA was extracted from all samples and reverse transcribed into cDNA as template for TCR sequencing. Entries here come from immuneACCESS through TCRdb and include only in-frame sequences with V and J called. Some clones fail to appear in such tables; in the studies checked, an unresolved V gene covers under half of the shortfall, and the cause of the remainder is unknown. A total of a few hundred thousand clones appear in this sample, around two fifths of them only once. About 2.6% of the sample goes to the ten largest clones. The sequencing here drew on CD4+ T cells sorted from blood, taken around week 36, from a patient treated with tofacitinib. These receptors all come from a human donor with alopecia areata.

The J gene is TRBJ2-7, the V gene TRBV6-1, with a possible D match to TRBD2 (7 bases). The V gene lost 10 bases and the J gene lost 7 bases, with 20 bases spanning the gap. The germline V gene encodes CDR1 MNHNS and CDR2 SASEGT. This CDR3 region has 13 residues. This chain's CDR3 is CATQLAGAGEQYF. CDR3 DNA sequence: TGTGCCACCCAGCTCGCGGGGGCTGGAGAGCAGTACTTC.

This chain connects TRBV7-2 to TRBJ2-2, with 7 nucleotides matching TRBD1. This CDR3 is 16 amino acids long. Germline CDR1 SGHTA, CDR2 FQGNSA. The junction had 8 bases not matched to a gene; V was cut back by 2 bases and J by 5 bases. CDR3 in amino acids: CASSLHQTGLTGELFF. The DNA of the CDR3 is TGTGCCAGCAGCTTACACCAGACAGGGCTAACCGGGGAGCTGTTTTTT.

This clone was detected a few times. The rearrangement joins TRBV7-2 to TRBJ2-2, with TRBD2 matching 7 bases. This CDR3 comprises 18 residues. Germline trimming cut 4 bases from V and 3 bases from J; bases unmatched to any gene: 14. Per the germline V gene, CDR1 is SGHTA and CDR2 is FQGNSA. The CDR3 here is CASSSQAGSGLDTGELFF. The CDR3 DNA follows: TGTGCCAGCAGCTCACAGGCTGGTAGCGGGCTTGACACCGGGGAGCTGTTTTTT.

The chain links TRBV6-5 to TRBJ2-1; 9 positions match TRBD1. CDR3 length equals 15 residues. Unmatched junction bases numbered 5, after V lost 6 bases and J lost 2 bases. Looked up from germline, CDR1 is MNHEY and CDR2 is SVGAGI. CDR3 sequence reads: CASSRTGGPYNEQFF. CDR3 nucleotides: TGTGCCAGCAGCCGTACAGGGGGCCCCTACAATGAGCAGTTCTTC.

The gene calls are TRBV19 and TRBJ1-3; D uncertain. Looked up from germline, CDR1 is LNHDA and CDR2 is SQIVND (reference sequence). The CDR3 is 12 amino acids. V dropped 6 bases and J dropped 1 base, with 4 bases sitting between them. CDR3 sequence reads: CASSRSGNTIYF. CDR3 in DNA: TGTGCCAGTAGCAGATCTGGAAACACCATATATTTT.

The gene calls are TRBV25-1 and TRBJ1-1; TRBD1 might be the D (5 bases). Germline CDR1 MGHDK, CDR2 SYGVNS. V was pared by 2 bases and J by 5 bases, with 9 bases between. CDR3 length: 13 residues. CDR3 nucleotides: TGTGCCAGCAGTGAACCGGGGGGAACTGAAGCTTTCTTT. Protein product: CASSEPGGTEAFF.

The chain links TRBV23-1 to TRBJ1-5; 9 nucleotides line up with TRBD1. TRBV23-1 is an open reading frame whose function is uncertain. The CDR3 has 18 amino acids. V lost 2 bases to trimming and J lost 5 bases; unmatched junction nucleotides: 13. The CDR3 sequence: CASSQKSPRQGGYQPQHF. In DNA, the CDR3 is TGCGCCAGCAGTCAAAAGTCGCCCCGACAGGGGGGCTATCAGCCCCAGCATTTT.

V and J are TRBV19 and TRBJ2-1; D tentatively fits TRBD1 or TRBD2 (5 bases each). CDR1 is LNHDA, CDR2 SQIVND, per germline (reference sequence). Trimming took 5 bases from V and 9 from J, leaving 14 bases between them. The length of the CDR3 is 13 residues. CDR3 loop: CASSADRGSEQFF. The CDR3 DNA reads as TGTGCCAGTAGTGCTGACCGGGGCTCTGAGCAGTTCTTC.

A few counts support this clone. The CDR3 loop reads CASSLAVGAAPGELFF. CDR3 coding DNA: TGTGCCAGCAGCTTAGCAGTAGGCGCTGCCCCCGGGGAGCTGTTTTTT. The chain uses TRBV7-9 and TRBJ2-2; D gene unclear. CDR3 length: 16 residues. V lost 0 bases to trimming and J lost 6 bases, with 14 bases between them. Germline CDR1 and CDR2: SEHNR and FQNEAQ (reference sequence).

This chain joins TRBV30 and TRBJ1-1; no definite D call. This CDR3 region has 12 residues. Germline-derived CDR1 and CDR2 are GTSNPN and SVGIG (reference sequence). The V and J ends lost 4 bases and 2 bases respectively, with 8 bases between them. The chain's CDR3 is CAWIAFNTEAFF. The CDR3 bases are TGTGCCTGGATCGCGTTCAACACTGAAGCTTTCTTT. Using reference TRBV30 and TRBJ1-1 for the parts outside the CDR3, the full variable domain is SQTIHQWPATLVQPVGSPLSLECTVEGTSNPNLYWYRQAAGRGLQLLFYSVGIGQISSEVPQNLSASRPQDRQFILSSKKLLLSDSGFYLCAWIAFNTEAFFGQGTRLTVV.

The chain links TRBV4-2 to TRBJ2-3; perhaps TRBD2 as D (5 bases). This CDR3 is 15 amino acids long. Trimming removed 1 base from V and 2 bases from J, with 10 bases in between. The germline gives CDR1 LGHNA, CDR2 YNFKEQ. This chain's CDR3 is CASSQGGLLTDTQYF. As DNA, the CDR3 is TGTGCCAGCAGCCAAGGCGGGCTCCTCACAGATACGCAGTATTTT.

The CDR3 DNA sequence: TGTGCCACCAGCAGAAAGGCGGTAGATACGCAGTATTTT. Translation gives CATSRKAVDTQYF. This rearrangement joins TRBV15 to TRBJ2-3, with unresolved D. With 2 bases removed from V and 5 bases from J, the gap between germline ends came to 8 bases. Germline-derived CDR1 and CDR2 are LNHNV and YYDKDF (reference sequence). The CDR3 loop spans 13 amino acids.

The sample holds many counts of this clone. CDR3 amino acids: CASSLVSGRVSYNEQFF. CDR3 coding DNA: TGTGCCAGCAGCCTAGTTAGCGGGAGGGTCTCCTACAATGAGCAGTTCTTC. The V gene is TRBV5-4, the J gene TRBJ2-1; 11 bases are shared with TRBD2. V lost 4 bases to trimming and J lost 0 bases; unmatched junction nucleotides: 6. CDR3 length: 17 residues. Germline V gene sequence: CDR1 SGHNT, CDR2 YYREEE (reference sequence).

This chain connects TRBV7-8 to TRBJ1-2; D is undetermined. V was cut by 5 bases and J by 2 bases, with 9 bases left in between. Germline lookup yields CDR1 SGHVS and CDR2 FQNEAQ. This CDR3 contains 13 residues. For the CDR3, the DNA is TGTGCCAGCAGCCGGAATTTCAACTATGGCTACACCTTC. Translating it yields CASSRNFNYGYTF.

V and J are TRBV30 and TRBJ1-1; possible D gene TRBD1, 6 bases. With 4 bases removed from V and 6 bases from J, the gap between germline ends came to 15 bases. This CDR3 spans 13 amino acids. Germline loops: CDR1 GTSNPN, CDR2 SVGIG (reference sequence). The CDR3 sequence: CAWILRGGAEAFF. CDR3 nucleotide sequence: TGTGCCTGGATCCTCAGGGGAGGAGCTGAAGCTTTCTTT.

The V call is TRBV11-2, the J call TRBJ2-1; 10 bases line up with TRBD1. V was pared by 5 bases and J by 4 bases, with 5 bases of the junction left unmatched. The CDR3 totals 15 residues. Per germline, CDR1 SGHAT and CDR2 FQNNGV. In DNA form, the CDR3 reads TGTGCCAGCAGCCAGACAGGGGGCCAGTACAATGAGCAGTTCTTC. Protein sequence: CASSQTGGQYNEQFF.

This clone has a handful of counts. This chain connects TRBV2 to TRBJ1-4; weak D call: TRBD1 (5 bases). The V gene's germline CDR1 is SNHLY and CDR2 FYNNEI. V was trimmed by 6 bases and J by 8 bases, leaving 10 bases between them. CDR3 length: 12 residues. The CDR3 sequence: CASSDNREKLFF. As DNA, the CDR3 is TGTGCCAGCAGCGATAACAGGGAAAAACTGTTTTTT.

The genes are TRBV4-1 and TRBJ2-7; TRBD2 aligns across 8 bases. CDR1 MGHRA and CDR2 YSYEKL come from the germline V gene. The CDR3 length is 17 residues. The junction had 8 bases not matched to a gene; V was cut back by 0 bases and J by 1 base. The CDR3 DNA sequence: TGCGCCAGCAGCCAAGACCTACTCGTAGCGGGATCCTACGAGCAGTACTTC. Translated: CASSQDLLVAGSYEQYF.

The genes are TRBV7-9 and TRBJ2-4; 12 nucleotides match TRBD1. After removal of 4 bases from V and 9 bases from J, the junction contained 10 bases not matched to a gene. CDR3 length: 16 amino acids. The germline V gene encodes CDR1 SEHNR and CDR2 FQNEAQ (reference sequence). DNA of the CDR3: TGTGCCAGCAGCTATCACCGGGACAGGGGGCTTGGCATTCAGTACTTC. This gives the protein CASSYHRDRGLGIQYF.

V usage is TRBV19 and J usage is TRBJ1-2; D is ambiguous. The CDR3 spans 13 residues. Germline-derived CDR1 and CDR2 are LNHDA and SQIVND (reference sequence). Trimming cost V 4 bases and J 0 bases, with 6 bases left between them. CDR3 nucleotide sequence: TGTGCCAGTAGTACCTCGGCTAACTATGGCTACACCTTC. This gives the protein CASSTSANYGYTF.

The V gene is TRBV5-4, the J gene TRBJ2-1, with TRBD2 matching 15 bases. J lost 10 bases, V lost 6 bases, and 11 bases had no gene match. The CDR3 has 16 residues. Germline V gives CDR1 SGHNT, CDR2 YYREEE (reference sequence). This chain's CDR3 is CASNEGLAGGREEQFF. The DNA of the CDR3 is TGTGCCAGCAACGAGGGACTAGCGGGAGGTCGGGAGGAGCAGTTCTTC.

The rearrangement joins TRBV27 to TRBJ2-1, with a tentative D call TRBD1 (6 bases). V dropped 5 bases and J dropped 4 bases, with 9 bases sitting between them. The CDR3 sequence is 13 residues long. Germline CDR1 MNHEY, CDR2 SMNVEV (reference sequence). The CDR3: CASSGQGYNEQFF. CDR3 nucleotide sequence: TGTGCCAGCAGTGGCCAGGGGTACAATGAGCAGTTCTTC.